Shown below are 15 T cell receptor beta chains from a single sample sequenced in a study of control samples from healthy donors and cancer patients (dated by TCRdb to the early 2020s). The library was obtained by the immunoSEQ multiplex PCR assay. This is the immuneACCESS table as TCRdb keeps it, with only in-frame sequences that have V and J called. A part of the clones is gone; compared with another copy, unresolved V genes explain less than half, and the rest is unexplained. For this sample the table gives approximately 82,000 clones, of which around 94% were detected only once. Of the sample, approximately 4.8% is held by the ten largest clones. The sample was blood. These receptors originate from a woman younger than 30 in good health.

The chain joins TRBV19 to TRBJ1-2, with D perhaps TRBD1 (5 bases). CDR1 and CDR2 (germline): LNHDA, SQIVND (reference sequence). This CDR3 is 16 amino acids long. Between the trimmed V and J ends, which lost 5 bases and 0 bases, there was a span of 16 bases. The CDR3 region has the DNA TGTGCCAGTAGTCCAAGCTCGCAGGGCTCTAACTATGGCTACACCTTC. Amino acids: CASSPSSQGSNYGYTF.

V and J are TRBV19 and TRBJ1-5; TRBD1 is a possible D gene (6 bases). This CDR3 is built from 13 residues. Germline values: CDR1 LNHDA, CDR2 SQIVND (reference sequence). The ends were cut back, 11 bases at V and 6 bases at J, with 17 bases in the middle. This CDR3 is CASRGGAVQPQHF. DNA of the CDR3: TGTGCCTCGCGAGGGGGGGCTGTTCAGCCCCAGCATTTT.

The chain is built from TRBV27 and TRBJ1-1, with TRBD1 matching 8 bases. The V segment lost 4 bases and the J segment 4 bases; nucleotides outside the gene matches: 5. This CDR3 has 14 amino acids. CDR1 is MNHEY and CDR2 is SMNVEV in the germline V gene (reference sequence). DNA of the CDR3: TGTGCCAGCAGTTCCAGACAGGGGAGCACTGAAGCTTTCTTT. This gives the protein CASSSRQGSTEAFF.

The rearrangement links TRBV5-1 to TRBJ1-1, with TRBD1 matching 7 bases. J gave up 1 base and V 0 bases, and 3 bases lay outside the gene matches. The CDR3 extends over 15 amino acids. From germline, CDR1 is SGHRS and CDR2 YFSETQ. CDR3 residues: CASSLVQGPNTEAFF. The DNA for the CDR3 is TGCGCCAGCAGCTTGGTACAGGGGCCGAACACTGAAGCTTTCTTT. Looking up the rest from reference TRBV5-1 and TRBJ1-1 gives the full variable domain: KAGVTQTPRYLIKTRGQQVTLSCSPISGHRSVSWYQQTPGQGLQFLFEYFSETQRNKGNFPGRFSGRQFSNSRSEMNVSTLELGDSALYLCASSLVQGPNTEAFFGQGTRLTVV.

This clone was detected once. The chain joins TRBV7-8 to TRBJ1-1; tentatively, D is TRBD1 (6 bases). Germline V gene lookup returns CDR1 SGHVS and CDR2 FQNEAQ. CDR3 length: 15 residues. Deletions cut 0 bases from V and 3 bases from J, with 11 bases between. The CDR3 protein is CASSLAQGPYTEAFF. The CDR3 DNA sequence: TGTGCCAGCAGCTTAGCGCAGGGGCCATACACTGAAGCTTTCTTT.

CDR3 amino acids: CASNGWEGVGNQPQHF. In DNA, the CDR3 is TGTGCCAGTAACGGGTGGGAGGGCGTAGGGAATCAGCCCCAGCATTTT. This chain connects TRBV19 to TRBJ1-5; the D is unclear. Trimming took off 7 bases at V and 4 bases at J, with 20 bases between the two ends. The CDR3 sequence is 16 residues long. Germline V lookup: CDR1 LNHDA, CDR2 SQIVND (reference sequence).

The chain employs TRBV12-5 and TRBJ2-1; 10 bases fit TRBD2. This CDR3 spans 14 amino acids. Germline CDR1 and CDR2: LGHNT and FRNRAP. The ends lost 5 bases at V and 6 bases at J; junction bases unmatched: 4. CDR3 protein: CASGLAGAINEQFF. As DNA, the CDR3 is TGTGCTAGTGGTCTAGCGGGGGCTATCAATGAGCAGTTCTTC.

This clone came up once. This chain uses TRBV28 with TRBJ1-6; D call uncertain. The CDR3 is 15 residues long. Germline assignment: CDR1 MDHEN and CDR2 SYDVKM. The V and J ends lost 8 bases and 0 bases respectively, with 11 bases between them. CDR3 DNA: TGTGCCAGCTTTAGTGGCCACTCCTATAATTCACCCCTCCACTTT. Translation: CASFSGHSYNSPLHF.

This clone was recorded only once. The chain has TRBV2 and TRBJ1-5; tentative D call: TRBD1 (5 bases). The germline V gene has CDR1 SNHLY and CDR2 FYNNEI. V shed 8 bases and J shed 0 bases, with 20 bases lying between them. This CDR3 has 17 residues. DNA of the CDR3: TGTGCCAGCCCTCGGGACCCGCATCACCATAGCAATCAGCCCCAGCATTTT. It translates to CASPRDPHHHSNQPQHF.

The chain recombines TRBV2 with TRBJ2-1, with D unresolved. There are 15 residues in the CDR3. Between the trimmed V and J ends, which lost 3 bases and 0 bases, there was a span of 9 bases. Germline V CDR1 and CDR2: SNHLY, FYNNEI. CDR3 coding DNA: TGTGCCAGCAGTGACACCTTGAGCTCCTACAATGAGCAGTTCTTC. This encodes CASSDTLSSYNEQFF.

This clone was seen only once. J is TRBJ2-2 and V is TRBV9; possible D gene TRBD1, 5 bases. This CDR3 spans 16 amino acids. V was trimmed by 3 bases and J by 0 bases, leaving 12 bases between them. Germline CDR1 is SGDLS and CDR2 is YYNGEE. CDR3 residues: CASSAQGSANTGELFF. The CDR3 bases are TGTGCCAGCAGCGCCCAGGGAAGTGCGAACACCGGGGAGCTGTTTTTT. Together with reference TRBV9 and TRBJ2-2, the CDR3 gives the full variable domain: DSGVTQTPKHLITATGQRVTLRCSPRSGDLSVYWYQQSLDQGLQFLIQYYNGEERAKGNILERFSAQQFPDLHSELNLSSLELGDSALYFCASSAQGSANTGELFFGEGSRLTVL.

CDR3 DNA sequence: TGCGCCAGCAGCTTGTCCGGTTCAGGGACTAGTGATGGCTACACCTTC. It specifies CASSLSGSGTSDGYTF. The chain employs TRBV5-1 and TRBJ1-2; a weak D match, TRBD1 (5 bases). The germline V gene encodes CDR1 SGHRS and CDR2 YFSETQ. CDR3 size: 16 residues. Trimming shortened V by 1 base and J by 6 bases, and 19 bases separated the two germline ends.

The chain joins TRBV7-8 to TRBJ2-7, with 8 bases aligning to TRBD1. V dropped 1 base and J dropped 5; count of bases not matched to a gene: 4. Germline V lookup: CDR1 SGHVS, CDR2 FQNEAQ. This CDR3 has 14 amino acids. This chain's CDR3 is CASSLEADRDEQYF. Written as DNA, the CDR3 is TGTGCCAGCAGCTTAGAGGCGGACAGGGACGAGCAGTACTTC.

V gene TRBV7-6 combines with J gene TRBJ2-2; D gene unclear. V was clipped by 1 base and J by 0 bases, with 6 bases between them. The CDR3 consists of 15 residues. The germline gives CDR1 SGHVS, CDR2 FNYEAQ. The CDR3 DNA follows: TGTGCCAGCAGCTTAGTACGGACGAACACCGGGGAGCTGTTTTTT. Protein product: CASSLVRTNTGELFF.

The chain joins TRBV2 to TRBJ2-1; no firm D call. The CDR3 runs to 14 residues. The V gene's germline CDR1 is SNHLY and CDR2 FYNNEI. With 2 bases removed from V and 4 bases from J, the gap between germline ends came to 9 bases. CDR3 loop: CASSERLAYNEQFF. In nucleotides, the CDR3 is TGTGCCAGCAGTGAAAGACTGGCTTACAATGAGCAGTTCTTC.